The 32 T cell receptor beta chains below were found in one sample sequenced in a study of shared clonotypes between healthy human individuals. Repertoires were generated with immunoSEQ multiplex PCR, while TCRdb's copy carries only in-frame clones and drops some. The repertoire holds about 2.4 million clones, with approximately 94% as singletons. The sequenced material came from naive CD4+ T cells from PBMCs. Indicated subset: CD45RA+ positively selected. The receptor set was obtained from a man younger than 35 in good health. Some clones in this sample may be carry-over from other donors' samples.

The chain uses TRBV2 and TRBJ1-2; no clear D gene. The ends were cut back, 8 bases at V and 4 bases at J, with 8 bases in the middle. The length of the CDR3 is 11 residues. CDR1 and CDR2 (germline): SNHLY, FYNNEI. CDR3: CASQRSYGYTF. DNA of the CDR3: TGTGCCAGCCAACGGTCCTATGGCTACACCTTC.

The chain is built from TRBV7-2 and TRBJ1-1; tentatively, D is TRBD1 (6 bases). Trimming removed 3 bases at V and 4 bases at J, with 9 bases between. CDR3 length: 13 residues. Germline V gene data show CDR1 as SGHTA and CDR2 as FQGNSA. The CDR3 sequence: CASSFRGATEAFF. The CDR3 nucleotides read TGTGCCAGCAGCTTCCGGGGGGCCACTGAAGCTTTCTTT.

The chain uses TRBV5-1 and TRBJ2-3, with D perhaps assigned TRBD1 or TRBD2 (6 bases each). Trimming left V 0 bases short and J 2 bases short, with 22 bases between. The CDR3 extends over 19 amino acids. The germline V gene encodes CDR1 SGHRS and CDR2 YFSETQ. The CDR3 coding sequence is TGCGCCAGCAGCTTGGGTTTGGGGGGACACGAGTCTCCCACAGATACGCAGTATTTT. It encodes CASSLGLGGHESPTDTQYF.

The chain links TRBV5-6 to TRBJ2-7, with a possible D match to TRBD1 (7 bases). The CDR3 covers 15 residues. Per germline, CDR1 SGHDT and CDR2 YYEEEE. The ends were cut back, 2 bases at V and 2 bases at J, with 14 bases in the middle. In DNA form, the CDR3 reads TGTGCCAGCAGCTTCCGACAGGGAGGCCCCTACGAGCAGTACTTC. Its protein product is CASSFRQGGPYEQYF.

In DNA form, the CDR3 reads TGCGCCAGCAGTACGGGCGGGAGAGAAGATACGCAGTATTTT. Translated: CASSTGGREDTQYF. This chain links TRBV10-1 with TRBJ2-3, with 7 bases identical to TRBD2. V was clipped by 5 bases and J by 5 bases; unmatched bases: 7. CDR1 is WNHNN, CDR2 SYGVQD, per germline (reference sequence). CDR3 length: 14 residues.

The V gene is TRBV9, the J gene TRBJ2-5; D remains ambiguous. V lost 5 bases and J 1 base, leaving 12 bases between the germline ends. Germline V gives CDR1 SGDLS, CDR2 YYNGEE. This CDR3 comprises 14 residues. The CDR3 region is CASSVNSVQETQYF. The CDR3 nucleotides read TGTGCCAGCAGTGTAAACAGCGTCCAAGAGACCCAGTACTTC.

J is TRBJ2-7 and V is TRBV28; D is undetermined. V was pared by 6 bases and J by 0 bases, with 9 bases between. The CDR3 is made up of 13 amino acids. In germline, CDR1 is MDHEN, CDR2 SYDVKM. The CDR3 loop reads CASRPVTSYEQYF. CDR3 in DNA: TGTGCCAGCAGGCCCGTAACCTCCTACGAGCAGTACTTC.

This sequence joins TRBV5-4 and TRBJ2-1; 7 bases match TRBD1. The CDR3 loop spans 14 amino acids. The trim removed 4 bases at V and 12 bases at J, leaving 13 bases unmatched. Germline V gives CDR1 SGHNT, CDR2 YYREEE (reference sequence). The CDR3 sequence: CASSPPGQFYGQFF. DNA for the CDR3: TGTGCCAGCAGCCCCCCGGGACAGTTTTACGGGCAGTTCTTC.

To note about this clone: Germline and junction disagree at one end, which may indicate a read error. The CDR3 loop is CASSGGHRF. DNA for the CDR3: TGTGCCAGCAGCGGGGGACATAGATTT. The V and J genes are TRBV5-6 and TRBJ1-4, with a weak D call TRBD1 (6 bases). Per the germline V gene, CDR1 is SGHDT and CDR2 is YYEEEE. The CDR3 sequence is 9 residues long.

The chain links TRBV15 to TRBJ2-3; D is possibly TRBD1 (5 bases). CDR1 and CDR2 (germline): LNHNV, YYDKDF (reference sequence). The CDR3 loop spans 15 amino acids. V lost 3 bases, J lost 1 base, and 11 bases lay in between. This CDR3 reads CATSSQGGGTDTQYF. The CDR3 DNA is TGTGCCACCAGCAGCCAGGGTGGGGGCACAGATACGCAGTATTTT.

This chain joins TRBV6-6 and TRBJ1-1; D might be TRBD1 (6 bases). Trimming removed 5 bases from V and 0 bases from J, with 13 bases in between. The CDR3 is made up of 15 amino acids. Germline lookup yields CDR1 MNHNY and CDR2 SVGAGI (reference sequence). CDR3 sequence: CASSGTGQMNTEAFF. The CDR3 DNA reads TGTGCCAGCAGTGGCACGGGACAAATGAACACTGAAGCTTTCTTT.

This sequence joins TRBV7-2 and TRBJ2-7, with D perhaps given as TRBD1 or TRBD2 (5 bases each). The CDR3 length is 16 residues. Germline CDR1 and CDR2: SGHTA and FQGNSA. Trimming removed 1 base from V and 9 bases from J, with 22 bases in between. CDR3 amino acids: CASSLGAESRGDRQYF. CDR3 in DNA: TGTGCCAGCAGCTTAGGGGCAGAGTCACGAGGGGATAGGCAGTACTTC.

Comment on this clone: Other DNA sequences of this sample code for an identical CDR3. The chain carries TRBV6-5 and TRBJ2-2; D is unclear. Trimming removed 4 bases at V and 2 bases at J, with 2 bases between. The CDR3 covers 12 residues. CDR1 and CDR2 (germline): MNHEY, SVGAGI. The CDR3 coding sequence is TGTGCCAGCAGTTCCAACACCGGGGAGCTGTTTTTT. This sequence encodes CASSSNTGELFF.

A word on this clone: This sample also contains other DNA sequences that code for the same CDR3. CDR3 DNA: TGTGCCAGTAGTATCCGGGGTACCAATCAGCCCCAGCATTTT. Its translation is CASSIRGTNQPQHF. This chain joins TRBV19 and TRBJ1-5; D is unclear. V lost 3 bases, J lost 3 bases, and 9 bases lay in between. This CDR3 contains 14 residues. Germline-derived CDR1 and CDR2 are LNHDA and SQIVND (reference sequence).

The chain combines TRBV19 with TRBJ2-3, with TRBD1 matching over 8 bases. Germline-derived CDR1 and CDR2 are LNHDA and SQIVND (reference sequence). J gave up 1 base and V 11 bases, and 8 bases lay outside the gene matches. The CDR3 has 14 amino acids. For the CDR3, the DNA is TGTGCCCCCTTCCCGGGACAGGGCACAGATACGCAGTATTTT. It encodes CAPFPGQGTDTQYF.

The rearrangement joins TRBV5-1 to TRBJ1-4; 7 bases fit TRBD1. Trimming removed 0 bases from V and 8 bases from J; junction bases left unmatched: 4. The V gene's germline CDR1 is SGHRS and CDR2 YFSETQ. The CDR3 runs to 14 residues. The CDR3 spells CASSLDGGGEKLFF. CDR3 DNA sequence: TGCGCCAGCAGCTTGGATGGAGGGGGCGAAAAACTGTTTTTT.

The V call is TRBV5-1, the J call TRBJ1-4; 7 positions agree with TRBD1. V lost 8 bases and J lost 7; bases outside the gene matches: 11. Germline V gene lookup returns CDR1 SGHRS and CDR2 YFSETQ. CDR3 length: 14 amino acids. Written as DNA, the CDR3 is TGCGCCAGTCGGTCTGGGACAGTAGGTGAAAAACTGTTTTTT. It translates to CASRSGTVGEKLFF.

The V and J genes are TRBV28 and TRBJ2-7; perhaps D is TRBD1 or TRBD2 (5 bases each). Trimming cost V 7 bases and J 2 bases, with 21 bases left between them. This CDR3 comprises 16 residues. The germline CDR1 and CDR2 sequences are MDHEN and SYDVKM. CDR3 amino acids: CASTRSPRERAYEQYF. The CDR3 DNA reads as TGTGCCAGCACCCGAAGCCCCAGGGAGAGGGCCTACGAGCAGTACTTC.

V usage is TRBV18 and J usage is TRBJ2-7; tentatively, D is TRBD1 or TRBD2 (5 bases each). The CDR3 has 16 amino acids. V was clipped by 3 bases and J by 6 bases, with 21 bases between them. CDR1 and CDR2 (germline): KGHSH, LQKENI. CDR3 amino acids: CASSPIGPGNGGEQYF. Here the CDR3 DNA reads TGTGCCAGCTCACCTATTGGACCGGGAAATGGGGGCGAGCAGTACTTC.

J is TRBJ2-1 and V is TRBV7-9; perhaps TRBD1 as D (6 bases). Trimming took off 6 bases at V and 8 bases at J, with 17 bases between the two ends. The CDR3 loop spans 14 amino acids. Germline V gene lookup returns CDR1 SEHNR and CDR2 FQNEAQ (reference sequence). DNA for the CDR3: TGTGCCAGCAGGTCTAGTGGGGGCCCGGATGAGCAGTTCTTC. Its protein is CASRSSGGPDEQFF.

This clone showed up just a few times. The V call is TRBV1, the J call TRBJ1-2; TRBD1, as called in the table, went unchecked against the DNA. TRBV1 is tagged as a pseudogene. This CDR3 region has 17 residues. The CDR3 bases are TGCACCAGCAGCCATAGGAATCCACAGGGCTTCTACTATGGCTACACCTTC. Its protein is CTSSHRNPQGFYYGYTF.

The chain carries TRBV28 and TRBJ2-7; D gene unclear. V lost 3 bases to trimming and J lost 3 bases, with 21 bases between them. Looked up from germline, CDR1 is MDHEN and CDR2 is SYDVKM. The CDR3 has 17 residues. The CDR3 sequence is CASSFNPEPKPYYEQYF. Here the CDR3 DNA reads TGTGCCAGCAGTTTTAATCCGGAACCCAAACCCTACTACGAGCAGTACTTC.

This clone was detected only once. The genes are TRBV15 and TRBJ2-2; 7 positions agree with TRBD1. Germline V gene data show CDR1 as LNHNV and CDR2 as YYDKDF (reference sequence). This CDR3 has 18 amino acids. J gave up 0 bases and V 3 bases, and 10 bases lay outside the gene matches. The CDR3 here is CATSSVPYRGTNTGELFF. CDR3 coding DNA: TGTGCCACCAGCAGCGTCCCTTACAGGGGAACGAACACCGGGGAGCTGTTTTTT.

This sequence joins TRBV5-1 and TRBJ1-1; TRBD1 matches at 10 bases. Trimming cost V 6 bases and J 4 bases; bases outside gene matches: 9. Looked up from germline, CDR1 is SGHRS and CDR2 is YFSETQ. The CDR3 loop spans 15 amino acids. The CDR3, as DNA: TGCGCCAGCAAAGTACTGGGACAGGGGAGCACTGAAGCTTTCTTT. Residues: CASKVLGQGSTEAFF.

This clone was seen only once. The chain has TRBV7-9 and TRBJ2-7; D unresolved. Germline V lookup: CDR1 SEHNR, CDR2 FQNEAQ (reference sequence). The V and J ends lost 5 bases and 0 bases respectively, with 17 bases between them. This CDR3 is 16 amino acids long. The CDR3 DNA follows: TGTGCCAGCAGCCCCTCCGGTTCCGTGAGCTCCTACGAGCAGTACTTC. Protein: CASSPSGSVSSYEQYF.

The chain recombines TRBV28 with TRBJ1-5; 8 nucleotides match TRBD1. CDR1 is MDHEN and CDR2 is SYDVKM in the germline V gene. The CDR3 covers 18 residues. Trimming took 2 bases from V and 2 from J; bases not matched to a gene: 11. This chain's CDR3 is CASSLPQDRAGGNQPQHF. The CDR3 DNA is TGTGCCAGCAGTTTACCCCAGGACAGGGCGGGAGGCAATCAGCCCCAGCATTTT. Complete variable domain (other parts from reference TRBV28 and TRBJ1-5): DVKVTQSSRYLVKRTGEKVFLECVQDMDHENMFWYRQDPGLGLRLIYFSYDVKMKEKGDIPEGYSVSREKKERFSLILESASTNQTSMYLCASSLPQDRAGGNQPQHFGDGTRLSIL.

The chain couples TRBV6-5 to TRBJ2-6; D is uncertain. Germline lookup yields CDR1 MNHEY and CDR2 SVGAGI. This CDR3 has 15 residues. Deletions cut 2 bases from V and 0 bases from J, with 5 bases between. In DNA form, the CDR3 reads TGTGCCAGCAGTTACGGTCTCTCTGGGGCCAACGTCCTGACTTTC. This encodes CASSYGLSGANVLTF.

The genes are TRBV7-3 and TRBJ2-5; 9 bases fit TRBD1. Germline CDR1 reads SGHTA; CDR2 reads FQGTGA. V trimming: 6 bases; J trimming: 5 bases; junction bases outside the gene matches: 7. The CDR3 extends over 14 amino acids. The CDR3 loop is CASRNRGLRETQYF. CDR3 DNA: TGTGCCAGCAGGAACAGGGGGCTAAGGGAGACCCAGTACTTC.

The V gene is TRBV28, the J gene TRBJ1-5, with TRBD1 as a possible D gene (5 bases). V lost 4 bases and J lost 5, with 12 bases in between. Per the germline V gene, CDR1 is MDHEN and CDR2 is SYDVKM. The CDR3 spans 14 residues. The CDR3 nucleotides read TGTGCCAGCAGTTCCCCCGGGACCGATCAGCCCCAGCATTTT. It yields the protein CASSSPGTDQPQHF.

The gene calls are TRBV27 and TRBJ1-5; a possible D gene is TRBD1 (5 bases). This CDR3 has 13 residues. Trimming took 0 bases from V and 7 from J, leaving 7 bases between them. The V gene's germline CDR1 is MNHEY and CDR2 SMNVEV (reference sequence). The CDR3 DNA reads TGTGCCAGCAGTTTATCGCAGGGACAGCCCCAGCATTTT. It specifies CASSLSQGQPQHF.

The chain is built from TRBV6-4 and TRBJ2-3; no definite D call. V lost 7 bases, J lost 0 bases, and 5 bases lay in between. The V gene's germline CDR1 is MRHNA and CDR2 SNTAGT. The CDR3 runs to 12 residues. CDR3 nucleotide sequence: TGTGCCAGCAAGAGCAGCACAGATACGCAGTATTTT. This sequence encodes CASKSSTDTQYF.

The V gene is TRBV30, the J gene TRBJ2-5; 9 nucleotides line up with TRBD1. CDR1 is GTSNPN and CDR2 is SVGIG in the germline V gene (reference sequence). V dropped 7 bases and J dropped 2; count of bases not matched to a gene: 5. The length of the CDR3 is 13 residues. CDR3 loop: CAYSGTGQETQYF. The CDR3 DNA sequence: TGTGCCTACTCCGGGACAGGGCAAGAGACCCAGTACTTC.